This TCR beta chain comes out of a study of shared clonotypes between healthy human individuals. On the study more broadly: Each donor had three CD4 naive, three CD4 memory, two CD8 naive and one CD8 memory plate.

Using immunoSEQ multiplex PCR, the repertoire was profiled, and TCRdb retains in-frame clones only, with some absent. Of roughly 640,000 clones listed, roughly 70% are singletons. The table lists this clone with a count of one. The germline V gene has CDR1 SGHNT and CDR2 YYREEE (reference sequence). J gave up 6 bases and V 1 base, and 3 bases lay outside the gene matches. CDR3 length: 15 residues. The donor population consisted of healthy HIV-negative adults with no recent acute infections or vaccinations. Division of CD4+ cells produced a CD45RA+ naive subset and a CD45RA-negative memory subset. The sequencing sample was made of memory CD4+ T cells sorted from blood. Stated subset: CD45RA-negative fraction. The J gene is TRBJ2-2, the V gene TRBV5-4; 10 bases align to TRBD2. The sequence came from a woman aged 25 to 45 in good health. The CDR3 coding sequence is TGTGCCAGCAGCTTGTTTAGCGGGAGGCCCGGGGAGCTGTTTTTT. Its translation is CASSLFSGRPGELFF.